Following are 6 T cell receptor beta chains from one sample sequenced in a study of blood T cell repertoires in COVID-19. TCRdb's table, derived via immunoSEQ multiplex PCR, lists solely in-frame clones and lacks some. The sample holds 170,000 or so clones; around 84% are singletons and the top ten take 2.5% to 3.5%. Material for sequencing was peripheral blood. All receptors derive from a man aged 35 to 55 with active or convalescent COVID-19.

The chain has TRBV29-1 and TRBJ2-5, with D perhaps TRBD2 (5 bases). This CDR3 is built from 14 residues. CDR1 and CDR2 from the germline V gene are SQVTM and ANQGSEA. Trimming removed 5 bases at V and 2 bases at J, with 15 bases between. The CDR3 is CSVPPVGGQETQYF. In DNA form, the CDR3 reads TGCAGCGTTCCCCCGGTCGGAGGTCAAGAGACCCAGTACTTC.

This clone appeared a few times. The V call is TRBV19, the J call TRBJ1-1; TRBD1 is a possible D gene (6 bases). Trimming shortened V by 3 bases and J by 0 bases, and 20 bases separated the two germline ends. Germline loops: CDR1 LNHDA, CDR2 SQIVND (reference sequence). This CDR3 spans 18 amino acids. The CDR3: CASSIPRTGHQLNTEAFF. The DNA for the CDR3 is TGTGCCAGTAGTATCCCGCGCACAGGGCACCAATTGAACACTGAAGCTTTCTTT.

The chain links TRBV7-6 to TRBJ2-1; maybe TRBD1 (5 bases). Germline-derived CDR1 and CDR2 are SGHVS and FNYEAQ. The ends were cut back, 4 bases at V and 2 bases at J, with 9 bases in the middle. This CDR3 region has 14 residues. The CDR3 spells CASSSRGTYNEQFF. DNA for the CDR3: TGTGCCAGCAGCTCTAGGGGTACCTACAATGAGCAGTTCTTC.

This clone appeared once. The V call is TRBV6-5, the J call TRBJ2-7; 9 positions agree with TRBD1. Germline V lookup: CDR1 MNHEY, CDR2 SVGAGI. The length of the CDR3 is 14 residues. With V trimmed by 4 bases and J by 0 bases, 1 base remained unmatched. The chain's CDR3 is CASSWGQGSYEQYF. CDR3 in DNA: TGTGCCAGCAGTTGGGGACAGGGCTCCTACGAGCAGTACTTC.

This rearrangement joins TRBV5-4 to TRBJ2-3; TRBD2 matches 10 bases. The CDR3 spans 19 residues. J lost 0 bases, V lost 4 bases, and 14 bases had no gene match. Germline CDR1 SGHNT, CDR2 YYREEE (reference sequence). As DNA, the CDR3 is TGTGCCAGCAGCCGGGGATTGTCTAGCGGGGGCTTTAGCACAGATACGCAGTATTTT. Amino acid sequence: CASSRGLSSGGFSTDTQYF.

This clone was seen once. The CDR3 bases are TGTGCCACCAGCAGAGATCGGTTGCAAAGCGTCTACGAGCAGTACTTC. It encodes CATSRDRLQSVYEQYF. J is TRBJ2-7 and V is TRBV15; the D is unclear. Trimming stripped 0 bases from V and 3 bases from J, with 15 bases between. The CDR3 contains 16 residues. CDR1 is LNHNV, CDR2 YYDKDF, per germline (reference sequence). Drawing the rest from reference TRBV15 and TRBJ2-7, the complete variable domain is DAMVIQNPRYQVTQFGKPVTLSCSQTLNHNVMYWYQQKSSQAPKLLFHYYDKDFNNEADTPDNFQSRRPNTSFCFLDIRSPGLGDTAMYLCATSRDRLQSVYEQYFGPGTRLTVT.